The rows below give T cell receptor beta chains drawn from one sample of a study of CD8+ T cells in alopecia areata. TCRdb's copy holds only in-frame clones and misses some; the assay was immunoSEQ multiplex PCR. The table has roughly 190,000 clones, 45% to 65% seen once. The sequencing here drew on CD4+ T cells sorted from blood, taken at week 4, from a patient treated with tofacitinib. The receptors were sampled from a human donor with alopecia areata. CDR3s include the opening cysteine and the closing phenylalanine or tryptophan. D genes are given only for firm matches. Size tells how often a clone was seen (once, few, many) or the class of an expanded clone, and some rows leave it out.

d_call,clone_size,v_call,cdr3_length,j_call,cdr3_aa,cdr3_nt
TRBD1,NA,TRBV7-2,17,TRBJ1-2,CASSLAKGQGQNYGYTF,TGTGCCAGCAGCTTAGCGAAGGGACAGGGTCAAAACTATGGCTACACCTTC
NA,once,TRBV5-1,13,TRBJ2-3,CASSFPAGDTQYF,TGCGCCAGCAGCTTCCCTGCGGGAGATACGCAGTATTTT
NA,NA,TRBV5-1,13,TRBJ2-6,CASRETGANVLTF,TGCGCCAGCCGGGAAACTGGGGCCAACGTCCTGACTTTC
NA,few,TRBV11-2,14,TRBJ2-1,CASSAGRTVHEQFF,TGTGCCAGCAGCGCGGGGCGAACGGTACATGAGCAGTTCTTC
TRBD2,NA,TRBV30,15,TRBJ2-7,CAWSVLAGGRGEQYF,TGTGCCTGGAGTGTACTAGCGGGGGGGAGAGGCGAGCAGTACTTC
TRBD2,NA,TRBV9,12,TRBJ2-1,CASSASGDEQFF,TGTGCCAGCAGCGCTAGCGGGGATGAGCAGTTCTTC
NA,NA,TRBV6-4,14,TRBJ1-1,CASSAVAGSTEAFF,TGTGCCAGCAGTGCCGTGGCGGGGAGTACTGAAGCTTTCTTT
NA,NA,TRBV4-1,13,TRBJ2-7,CASSPTGSYEQYF,TGCGCCAGCAGCCCGACAGGATCCTACGAGCAGTACTTC
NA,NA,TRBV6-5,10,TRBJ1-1,CASWERQAFF,TGTGCCAGCTGGGAGAGGCAAGCTTTCTTT
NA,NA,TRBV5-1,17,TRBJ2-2,CASSLAESSGNTGELFF,TGCGCCAGCAGCTTGGCGGAGTCCTCGGGGAACACCGGGGAGCTGTTTTTT
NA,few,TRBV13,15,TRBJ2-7,CASRQTGPRSYEQYF,TGTGCCAGCAGACAAACAGGGCCAAGGTCCTACGAGCAGTACTTC
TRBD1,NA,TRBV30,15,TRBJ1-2,CAWRTGGTGNYGYTF,TGTGCCTGGAGAACAGGGGGGACAGGAAACTATGGCTACACCTTC
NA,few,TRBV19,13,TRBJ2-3,CATAGRGTDTQYF,TGTGCCACCGCGGGACGTGGGACAGATACGCAGTATTTT
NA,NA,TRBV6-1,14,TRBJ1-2,CASSDWTATYGYTF,TGTGCCAGCAGTGATTGGACAGCGACCTATGGCTACACCTTC
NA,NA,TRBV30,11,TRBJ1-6,CAWSQNSPLHF,TGTGCCTGGAGCCAAAATTCACCCCTCCACTTT
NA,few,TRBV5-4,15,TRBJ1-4,CASSLETGMNEKLFF,TGTGCCAGCAGCTTGGAAACCGGGATGAATGAAAAACTGTTTTTT
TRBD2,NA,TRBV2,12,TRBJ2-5,CVTGTSEETQYF,TGTGTAACCGGGACTAGCGAAGAGACCCAGTACTTC
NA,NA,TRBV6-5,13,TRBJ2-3,CASRAPSTDTQYF,TGTGCCAGCAGAGCACCTAGCACAGATACGCAGTATTTT
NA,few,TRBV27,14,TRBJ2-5,CASSSLAGPETQYF,TGTGCCAGCAGTTCTTTGGCAGGGCCAGAGACCCAGTACTTC
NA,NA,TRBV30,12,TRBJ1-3,CAWSVAGDTIYF,TGTGCCTGGAGTGTTGCTGGAGACACCATATATTTT
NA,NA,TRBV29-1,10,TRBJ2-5,CSVGQGTQYF,TGCAGCGTTGGTCAGGGGACCCAGTACTTC
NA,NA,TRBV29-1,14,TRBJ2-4,CSVTLRLAKNIQYF,TGCAGCGTTACCCTACGATTAGCCAAAAACATTCAGTACTTC
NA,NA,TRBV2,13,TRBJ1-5,CASSDETGQPQHF,TGTGCCAGCAGTGACGAGACGGGACAGCCCCAGCATTTT
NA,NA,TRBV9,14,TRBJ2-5,CASSIGPSGQTQYF,TGTGCCAGCAGCATCGGCCCCAGCGGACAGACCCAGTACTTC
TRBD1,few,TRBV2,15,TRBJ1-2,CASSYHPGTGYGYTF,TGTGCCAGCAGCTATCACCCCGGGACAGGTTATGGCTACACCTTC
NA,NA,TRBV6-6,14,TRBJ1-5,CASAGQGVNQPQHF,TGTGCCAGCGCAGGGCAGGGCGTCAATCAGCCCCAGCATTTT
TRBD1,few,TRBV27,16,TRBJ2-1,CASSLNGDRIYNEQFF,TGTGCCAGCAGTTTGAACGGGGACAGGATCTACAATGAGCAGTTCTTC
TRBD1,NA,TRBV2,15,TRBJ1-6,CASTKGQAANSPLHF,TGTGCCAGCACTAAAGGACAGGCAGCTAATTCACCCCTCCACTTT
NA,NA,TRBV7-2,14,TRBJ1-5,CASSLQGINQPQHF,TGTGCCAGCAGCCTCCAGGGGATCAATCAGCCCCAGCATTTT
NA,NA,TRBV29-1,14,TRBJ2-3,CSVEVSGRTDTQYF,TGCAGCGTTGAGGTTTCAGGACGAACGGATACGCAGTATTTT
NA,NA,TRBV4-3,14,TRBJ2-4,CASSQDGEGRLQYF,TGCGCCAGCAGCCAAGATGGAGAGGGGCGGCTTCAGTACTTC
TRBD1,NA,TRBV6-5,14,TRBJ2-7,CASRSTGGSYEQYF,TGTGCCAGCAGGTCCACAGGGGGATCCTACGAGCAGTACTTC
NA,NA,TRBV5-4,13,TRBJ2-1,CASSLDQEAKQFF,TGTGCCAGCAGCTTGGACCAGGAGGCGAAGCAGTTCTTC
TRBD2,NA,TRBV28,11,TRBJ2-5,CASSEPGLTYF,TGTGCCAGCAGTGAACCGGGACTAACGTACTTC
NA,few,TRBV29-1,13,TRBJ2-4,CSVKPLAKNIQYF,TGCAGCGTTAAGCCCCTAGCCAAAAACATTCAGTACTTC
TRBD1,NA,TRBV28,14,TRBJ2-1,CASRRDRVGNEQFF,TGTGCCAGCAGGCGGGACAGGGTAGGCAATGAGCAGTTCTTC
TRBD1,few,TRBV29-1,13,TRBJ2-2,CSGLRGGFEELFF,TGCAGCGGTTTGAGAGGGGGCTTCGAGGAGCTGTTTTTT
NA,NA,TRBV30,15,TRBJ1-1,CASRARQHSNTEAFF,TGTGCCTCACGAGCCCGACAGCACTCGAACACTGAAGCTTTCTTT
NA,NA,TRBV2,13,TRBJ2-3,CASTQEGTDTQYF,TGTGCCAGCACCCAGGAGGGCACAGATACGCAGTATTTT
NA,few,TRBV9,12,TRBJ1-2,CASSVDDYGYTF,TGTGCCAGCAGCGTAGACGACTATGGCTACACCTTC
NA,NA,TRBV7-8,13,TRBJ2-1,CASVDRGAKEQFF,TGTGCCAGCGTAGATCGGGGGGCGAAGGAGCAGTTCTTC
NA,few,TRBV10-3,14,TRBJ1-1,CAITRQAAATEAFF,TGTGCCATCACCCGACAGGCCGCTGCGACTGAAGCTTTCTTT
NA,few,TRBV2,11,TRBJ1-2,CASSTGYGYTF,TGTGCCAGCAGTACAGGGTATGGCTACACCTTC
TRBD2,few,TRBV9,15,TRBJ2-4,CASSVSGAGMNIQYF,TGTGCCAGCAGCGTAAGCGGGGCGGGGATGAACATTCAGTACTTC
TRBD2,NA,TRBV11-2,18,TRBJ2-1,CASSSPIMRGKIYNEQFF,TGTGCCAGCAGCTCCCCCATAATGCGGGGGAAGATCTACAATGAGCAGTTCTTC
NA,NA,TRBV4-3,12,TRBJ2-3,CASSQVEGTQYF,TGCGCCAGCAGCCAAGTAGAGGGTACGCAGTATTTT
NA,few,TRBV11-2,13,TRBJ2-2,CASSSVNTGELFF,TGTGCCAGCAGCTCGGTGAACACCGGGGAGCTGTTTTTT
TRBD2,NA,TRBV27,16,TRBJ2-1,CASSLQSGTSGGDKFF,TGTGCCAGCAGCCTTCAATCCGGGACTAGCGGGGGGGATAAGTTCTTC
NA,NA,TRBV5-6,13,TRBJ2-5,CASSSGHFETQYF,TGTGCCAGCAGCTCTGGACACTTTGAGACCCAGTACTTC
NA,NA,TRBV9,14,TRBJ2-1,CASSVAANLNEQFF,TGTGCCAGCAGCGTAGCAGCTAACCTCAATGAGCAGTTCTTC
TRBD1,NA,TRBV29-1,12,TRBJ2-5,CSVGTGQETQYF,TGCAGCGTTGGGACAGGGCAAGAGACCCAGTACTTC
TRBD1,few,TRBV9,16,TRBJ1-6,CASSVGQSSGNSPLHF,TGTGCCAGCAGCGTGGGACAGTCATCCGGGAATTCACCCCTCCACTTT
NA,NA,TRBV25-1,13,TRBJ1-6,CASSGSLNSPLHF,TGTGCCAGCAGTGGATCGCTTAATTCACCCCTCCACTTT
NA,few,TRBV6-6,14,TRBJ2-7,CASRQSGIAYEQYF,TGTGCCAGCAGGCAGTCTGGTATTGCCTACGAGCAGTACTTC
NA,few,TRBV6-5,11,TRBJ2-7,CASSRDHEQYF,TGTGCCAGCAGTCGTGACCACGAGCAGTACTTC